The rows below give T cell receptor beta chains drawn from one sample of a study of T cell repertoires in aging, cancer and after chemotherapy. MiXCR was run by TCRdb on the multiplex PCR reads, yielding one entry per CDR3 protein. The data hold 7,000 to 8,500 distinct CDR3 sequences, with roughly half observed a single time. Sequencing was carried out using blood. Receptor source: a human donor with a solid tumor. The CDR3 runs from the conserved cysteine through the conserved F or W. D genes are given only for firm matches. Rows give clone size only sometimes, using once, few, many, or a class for an expanded clone.

J gene,V gene,clone size,CDR3 length,D gene,CDR3 protein,CDR3 DNA
TRBJ2-2,TRBV6-5,-,12,-,CASRPWNGELFF,TGTGCCAGCAGGCCTTGGAACGGGGAGCTGTTTTTT
TRBJ2-7,TRBV27,few,13,-,CASSLLEGYEQYF,TGTGCCAGCAGTCTCCTCGAGGGCTACGAGCAGTACTTC
TRBJ2-2,TRBV6-5,few,18,-,CASSYSLDSSANTGELFF,TGTGCCAGCAGTTACTCGCTGGACTCTAGCGCGAACACCGGGGAGCTGTTTTTT
TRBJ1-2,TRBV6-2/TRBV6-3,-,16,TRBD1,CASSYGGQESPYGYTF,TGTGCCAGCAGTTACGGGGGACAGGAATCGCCTTATGGCTACACCTTC
TRBJ2-7,TRBV6-5,-,15,-,CASSPTGASSYEQYF,TGTGCCAGCAGCCCCACGGGGGCAAGCTCCTACGAGCAGTACTTC
TRBJ1-1,TRBV28,-,11,-,CASSLETEAFF,TGTGCCAGCAGTCTGGAGACTGAAGCTTTCTTT
TRBJ2-2,TRBV19,-,16,-,CASSTGRGRGTGELFF,TGTGCCAGTAGTACTGGGAGGGGGCGAGGCACCGGGGAGCTGTTTTTT
TRBJ2-7,TRBV27,-,13,TRBD2,CASSFLSGYEQYF,TGTGCCAGCAGTTTCCTTAGCGGGTACGAGCAGTACTTC
TRBJ1-3,TRBV7-2,-,14,-,CASSLGGSGNTIYF,TGTGCCAGCAGCTTAGGGGGGTCTGGAAACACCATATATTTT
TRBJ2-7,TRBV6-5,few,13,TRBD1,CASSQTGPYEQYF,TGTGCCAGCAGTCAGACAGGGCCCTACGAGCAGTACTTC
TRBJ2-2,TRBV6-2/TRBV6-3,-,16,TRBD2,CASSQPSGRKTGELFF,TGTGCCAGCAGCCAACCTAGCGGGAGGAAGACCGGGGAGCTGTTTTTT
TRBJ2-1,TRBV24-1,-,15,-,CATSDLWEDDNEQFF,TGTGCCACCAGTGATTTGTGGGAGGACGACAATGAGCAGTTCTTC
TRBJ2-5,TRBV13,-,16,-,CASSLGRAGSGETQYF,TGTGCCAGCAGCTTAGGCCGCGCGGGAAGCGGAGAGACCCAGTACTTC
TRBJ2-7,TRBV7-2,once,15,TRBD1,CASSPSWDSSYEQYF,TGTGCCAGCAGCCCCAGCTGGGACAGCTCCTACGAGCAGTACTTC
TRBJ2-3,TRBV28,-,16,-,CASSSPWTGATDTQYF,TGTGCCAGCAGTTCGCCGTGGACGGGTGCCACAGATACGCAGTATTTT
TRBJ1-4,TRBV5-6,-,15,-,CASSLVDLGDEKLFF,TGTGCCAGCAGCTTGGTTGACCTAGGGGATGAAAAACTGTTTTTT
TRBJ2-7,TRBV5-1,-,15,TRBD1,CASSLVTGDLGEQYF,TGCGCCAGCAGCTTGGTGACAGGGGATCTCGGCGAGCAGTACTTC
TRBJ1-6,TRBV5-4,few,14,TRBD1,CASRRGQGGSPLHF,TGTGCCAGCAGAAGAGGACAGGGTGGTTCACCCCTCCACTTT
TRBJ2-2,TRBV6-1,-,16,-,CAISESRAEHTGELFF,TGTGCCATCAGTGAGTCGCGGGCGGAACACACCGGGGAGCTGTTTTTT
TRBJ1-2,TRBV15,-,14,TRBD1,CATSSTTGGYGYTF,TGTGCCACCAGCAGCACGACAGGGGGCTATGGCTACACCTTC
TRBJ1-4,TRBV28,-,12,-,CASSLVKEKLFF,TGTGCCAGCAGTTTAGTCAAAGAAAAACTGTTTTTT
TRBJ2-7,TRBV7-6,few,14,-,CASSPEGAPYEQYF,TGTGCCAGCAGCCCAGAAGGGGCCCCCTACGAGCAGTACTTC
TRBJ1-6,TRBV20-1,once,14,-,CSAQGRTYNSPLHF,TGCAGTGCCCAAGGACGGACCTATAATTCACCCCTCCACTTT
TRBJ1-5,TRBV6-2/TRBV6-3,few,14,-,CASSGPQGDQPQHF,TGTGCCAGCAGTGGTCCACAGGGTGATCAGCCCCAGCATTTT
TRBJ2-7,TRBV30,-,15,TRBD1,CAWTVRDRGLGEQYF,TGTGCCTGGACCGTACGGGACAGGGGTTTAGGCGAGCAGTACTTC
TRBJ1-1,TRBV19,-,10,-,CASSGGEAFF,TGTGCCAGTAGCGGGGGTGAAGCTTTCTTT
TRBJ1-2,TRBV6-1,-,15,TRBD1,CASSDTTQGFYGYTF,TGTGCCAGCAGTGATACTACACAGGGGTTCTATGGCTACACCTTC
TRBJ1-3,TRBV7-2,few,15,-,CASSPRQKPGNTIYF,TGTGCCAGCAGCCCAAGACAGAAACCTGGAAACACCATATATTTT
TRBJ2-3,TRBV11-3,few,13,-,CASSSIGVGTQYF,TGTGCCAGCAGCTCAATTGGAGTTGGTACGCAGTATTTT
TRBJ2-7,TRBV27,few,14,TRBD1,CASSQTGTGLEQYF,TGTGCCAGCAGTCAAACCGGGACAGGGCTCGAGCAGTACTTC
TRBJ1-3,TRBV6-5,-,12,-,CASSGAGNTIYF,TGTGCCTCCTCGGGGGCTGGAAACACCATATATTTT
TRBJ1-1,TRBV27,-,15,-,CASYLGGAQGTEAFF,TGTGCCAGTTATCTGGGAGGGGCGCAGGGGACTGAAGCTTTCTTT
TRBJ2-7,TRBV6-1,-,12,-,CASSEAGPEQYF,TGTGCCAGCAGTGAAGCAGGGCCCGAGCAGTACTTC
TRBJ1-2,TRBV6-5,-,14,-,CAISESAPTGGYTF,TGTGCCATCAGTGAGTCGGCCCCTACGGGGGGCTACACCTTC